The 3 T cell receptor beta chains reported below all come from one sample, sequenced in a study of shared clonotypes between healthy human individuals. Measured with immunoSEQ multiplex PCR; TCRdb has only the in-frame clones, and not every one. This table holds more than 2,000,000 clones, roughly 93% found once. Sequencing was performed on naive CD4+ T cells from PBMCs. The subset denotes: CD45RA+ positively selected. The receptors originated from a young man in good health. Some clones in this sample may be carry-over from other donors' samples.

This sequence joins TRBV7-9 and TRBJ2-7; D ambiguous. V was clipped by 1 base and J by 7 bases, with 14 bases between them. This CDR3 comprises 14 residues. Germline assignment: CDR1 SEHNR and CDR2 FQNEAQ (reference sequence). This CDR3 reads CASSLVGPGQEQYF. The CDR3 bases are TGTGCCAGCAGCTTAGTAGGTCCGGGTCAAGAGCAGTACTTC.

The rearrangement joins TRBV18 to TRBJ2-4; TRBD1 might be the D (6 bases). V shed 4 bases and J shed 1 base, with 20 bases lying between them. Germline lookup yields CDR1 KGHSH and CDR2 LQKENI. The CDR3 extends over 18 amino acids. CDR3 sequence (DNA): TGTGCCAGCTCACACGCCGGGACAAAAGAAGGGGCCAAAAACATTCAGTACTTC. It is translated as CASSHAGTKEGAKNIQYF.

CDR3 nucleotide sequence: TGTGCCAGCAGATGGGACAGGACTCCAGATACGCAGTATTTT. As protein: CASRWDRTPDTQYF. This chain connects TRBV2 to TRBJ2-3, with TRBD1 identical over 8 bases. J gave up 4 bases and V 6 bases, and 6 bases lay outside the gene matches. The CDR3 has 14 amino acids. Germline CDR1 is SNHLY and CDR2 is FYNNEI. The whole variable domain, remainder taken from reference TRBV2 and TRBJ2-3, is EPEVTQTPSHQVTQMGQEVILRCVPISNHLYFYWYRQILGQKVEFLVSFYNNEISEKSEIFDDQFSVERPDGSNFTLKIRSTKLEDSAMYFCASRWDRTPDTQYFGPGTRLTVL.